These 29 T cell receptor beta chains were all obtained from the same sample, sequenced in a study of vaccination effects on CD4 cells after COVID-19. No antigen is known for these receptors. Only in-frame clones appear in the TCRdb table, and some are missing; sequencing was by immunoSEQ multiplex PCR. Among 25,000 to 35,000 clones listed, roughly 82% were seen once. Pools of viral peptides were used by the ViraFEST assay to expand antigen-specific CD4+ T cells ahead of sequencing. It was after nine to ten days of culture that CD4+ T cells were isolated. It was two doses of either the BNT162b2 or mRNA-1273 vaccine that participants received. The sample here was CD4+ T cells from PBMCs cultured with HCoV-NL63 spike peptides, taken after COVID-19 vaccination. The receptors shown here come from a human donor who received a COVID-19 vaccine. Some clones in this sample may be carry-over from other donors' samples.

The chain carries TRBV7-9 and TRBJ2-5; no firm D call. Germline lookup yields CDR1 SEHNR and CDR2 FQNEAQ (reference sequence). This CDR3 is built from 15 residues. Trimming cost V 4 bases and J 5 bases, with 17 bases left between them. CDR3 sequence reads: CASSSAWLPRETQYF. For the CDR3, the DNA is TGTGCCAGCAGCTCTGCGTGGCTCCCGCGGGAGACCCAGTACTTC.

This chain joins TRBV12-3 or TRBV12-4 and TRBJ1-4; no firm D call. This CDR3 contains 12 residues. Trimming removed 3 bases at V and 11 bases at J, with 10 bases between. The CDR3 sequence: CASSFAAGKLFF. CDR3 nucleotides: TGTGCCAGCAGTTTTGCCGCTGGCAAACTGTTTTTT.

The chain joins TRBV27 to TRBJ2-3; 7 nucleotides match TRBD2. CDR3 length equals 14 residues. Germline V CDR1 and CDR2: MNHEY, SMNVEV (reference sequence). Trimming cost V 10 bases and J 5 bases; bases outside gene matches: 12. The CDR3 sequence is CATHRRGSGDTQYF. Written as DNA, the CDR3 is TGTGCCACCCATAGGCGGGGGAGTGGAGATACGCAGTATTTT.

The chain combines TRBV5-1 with TRBJ2-3; TRBD2 matches 11 bases. Unmatched junction bases numbered 9, after V lost 4 bases and J lost 5 bases. This CDR3 region has 16 residues. Germline lookup yields CDR1 SGHRS and CDR2 YFSETQ. The CDR3 here is CASSTRSGGARDTQYF. For the CDR3, the DNA is TGCGCCAGCAGCACCCGTAGCGGGGGGGCCAGAGATACGCAGTATTTT.

This rearrangement joins TRBV18 to TRBJ2-1; D is unresolved. Germline CDR1 and CDR2: KGHSH and LQKENI. The CDR3 consists of 14 residues. The ends were cut back, 0 bases at V and 2 bases at J, with 5 bases in the middle. The CDR3, as DNA: TGTGCCAGCTCACCACCGTCCACCTACAATGAGCAGTTCTTC. Residues: CASSPPSTYNEQFF.

V is TRBV4-1 and J is TRBJ1-2; no definite D call. Trimming took off 2 bases at V and 2 bases at J, with 6 bases between the two ends. The CDR3 is 13 residues long. Germline values: CDR1 MGHRA, CDR2 YSYEKL. CDR3 amino acids: CASSQSGNYGYTF. CDR3 nucleotide sequence: TGCGCCAGCAGCCAATCCGGGAACTATGGCTACACCTTC.

CDR3 loop: CASRSVLSEQYV. In DNA, the CDR3 is TGTGCCAGCAGGTCGGTTCTCAGCGAGCAGTACGTC. The gene calls are TRBV6-1 and TRBJ2-7; D not certain. CDR1 is MNHNS, CDR2 SASEGT, per germline. V lost 6 bases, J lost 6 bases, and 12 bases lay in between. CDR3 length: 12 residues.

The chain combines TRBV24-1 with TRBJ2-1, with a weak D call TRBD1 (6 bases). Trimming pared 3 bases from V and 7 bases from J, leaving 12 bases between. The germline gives CDR1 KGHDR, CDR2 SFDVKD. CDR3 length equals 14 residues. Here the CDR3 DNA reads TGTGCCACCAGTGATCTCAGGGGTAGTAATGAGCAGTTCTTC. As protein: CATSDLRGSNEQFF.

This clone showed up just once. V usage is TRBV7-3 and J usage is TRBJ2-2, with D possibly matching TRBD2 (5 bases). This CDR3 contains 15 residues. The ends were cut back, 0 bases at V and 7 bases at J, with 12 bases in the middle. Germline-derived CDR1 and CDR2 are SGHTA and FQGTGA. CDR3: CASSLTQPGVGELFF. The CDR3 DNA reads as TGTGCCAGCAGCTTAACACAGCCCGGGGTCGGGGAGCTGTTTTTT.

The chain combines TRBV19 with TRBJ2-2, with a possible D match to TRBD1 (5 bases). The CDR3 contains 16 residues. The ends were cut back, 7 bases at V and 2 bases at J, with 17 bases in the middle. CDR1 and CDR2 (germline): LNHDA, SQIVND (reference sequence). CDR3 coding DNA: TGTGCCAGTACTAAGATGGGTGGGGCCAACACCGGGGAGCTGTTTTTT. Translating it yields CASTKMGGANTGELFF.

The chain carries TRBV19 and TRBJ1-1, with D possibly matching TRBD1 (5 bases). Deletions cut 6 bases from V and 2 bases from J, with 16 bases between. Per germline, CDR1 LNHDA and CDR2 SQIVND (reference sequence). This CDR3 is built from 15 residues. The CDR3, as DNA: TGTGCCAGTAGGAGAGAACCAGGGATTAACACTGAAGCTTTCTTT. Translation gives CASRREPGINTEAFF. The variable domain in full, with the rest retrieved from reference TRBV19 and TRBJ1-1, is DGGITQSPKYLFRKEGQNVTLSCEQNLNHDAMYWYRQDPGQGLRLIYYSQIVNDFQKGDIAEGYSVSREKKESFPLTVTSAQKNPTAFYLCASRREPGINTEAFFGQGTRLTVV.

The chain joins TRBV21-1 to TRBJ2-7; the DNA was not used to check the table's D call, TRBD1. TRBV21-1 is shown as a pseudogene. There are 16 residues in the CDR3. As DNA, the CDR3 is TGTGCCAGCAGCAAAGGGGACAGCCAGGGCCCCCACGAGCAGTACGTC. Its protein is CASSKGDSQGPHEQYV.

V usage is TRBV11-2 and J usage is TRBJ2-6, with D unresolved. CDR3 length equals 13 residues. V was shortened by 5 bases and J by 1 base, with 3 bases between the two germline ends. Germline-derived CDR1 and CDR2 are SGHAT and FQNNGV. For the CDR3, the DNA is TGTGCCAGCAGCGTATCTGGGGCCAACGTCCTGACTTTC. Protein sequence: CASSVSGANVLTF.

This chain links TRBV6-5 with TRBJ1-1; D is perhaps TRBD1 (6 bases). V gave up 2 bases and J gave up 1 base, with 11 bases separating them. CDR3 length equals 15 residues. Germline CDR1 reads MNHEY; CDR2 reads SVGAGI. This CDR3 reads CASSYGGRANTEAFF. CDR3 coding DNA: TGTGCCAGCAGTTACGGGGGCCGGGCGAACACTGAAGCTTTCTTT.

The J gene is TRBJ1-1, the V gene TRBV5-1; no definite D call. The CDR3 is 15 residues long. V lost 4 bases and J 5 bases, leaving 18 bases between the germline ends. Germline CDR1 and CDR2: SGHRS and YFSETQ. CDR3 protein: CASSRTVGAVTEAFF. The DNA of the CDR3 is TGCGCCAGCAGCCGGACCGTGGGCGCGGTAACTGAAGCTTTCTTT.

V gene TRBV5-5 combines with J gene TRBJ1-2; D not certain. The CDR3 is 15 amino acids. Germline V gives CDR1 SGHKS, CDR2 YYEKEE (reference sequence). V was shortened by 0 bases and J by 8 bases, with 17 bases between the two germline ends. This CDR3 is CASSLEGDRPRGYTF. The CDR3 DNA is TGTGCCAGCAGCTTGGAAGGAGACCGACCCCGGGGCTACACCTTC.

This sequence joins TRBV2 and TRBJ2-6; D remains unclear. CDR3 length: 14 residues. Germline-derived CDR1 and CDR2 are SNHLY and FYNNEI. The V end was cut by 6 bases, the J end by 0 bases, with 6 bases between. The CDR3 bases are TGTGCCAGCAGCGAATTCTCTGGGGCCAACGTCCTGACTTTC. The encoded protein is CASSEFSGANVLTF. Together with reference TRBV2 and TRBJ2-6, the CDR3 gives the full variable domain: EPEVTQTPSHQVTQMGQEVILRCVPISNHLYFYWYRQILGQKVEFLVSFYNNEISEKSEIFDDQFSVERPDGSNFTLKIRSTKLEDSAMYFCASSEFSGANVLTFGAGSRLTVL.

The rearrangement uses TRBV19 and TRBJ2-6; D tentatively reads TRBD1 or TRBD2 (7 bases each). V was clipped by 3 bases and J by 5 bases, with 17 bases between them. This CDR3 spans 17 amino acids. The germline gives CDR1 LNHDA, CDR2 SQIVND (reference sequence). CDR3 loop: CASSMGFRGGRANVLTF. CDR3 sequence (DNA): TGTGCCAGTAGTATGGGGTTCAGGGGGGGGAGGGCCAACGTCCTGACTTTC.

V is TRBV23-1 and J is TRBJ2-7, with 9 bases aligning to TRBD1. TRBV23-1 counts as an open reading frame of uncertain function. The V and J ends lost 4 bases and 4 bases, in that order; junction bases with no gene match: 5. The CDR3 runs 14 residues. As DNA, the CDR3 is TGCGCCAGCAGTCCACAGGGGGCCTCTTACGAGCAGTACGTC. Translation gives CASSPQGASYEQYV.

The chain joins TRBV3-1 (or the pseudogene TRBV3-2) to TRBJ1-2, with D perhaps matching TRBD1 (6 bases). The CDR3 runs to 15 residues. Trimming stripped 4 bases from V and 5 bases from J, with 17 bases between. Germline assignment: CDR1 LGHDT and CDR2 YNNKEL (reference sequence). The CDR3 reads CASSPNKGGVYGYTF. The CDR3 coding sequence is TGTGCCAGCAGCCCAAATAAGGGGGGGGTGTATGGCTACACCTTC.

V usage is TRBV9 and J usage is TRBJ2-3, with D possibly being TRBD2 (6 bases). CDR1 is SGDLS, CDR2 YYNGEE, per germline. Between the trimmed V and J ends, which lost 3 bases and 0 bases, there was a span of 14 bases. The CDR3 is made up of 16 amino acids. DNA for the CDR3: TGTGCCAGCAGCGCCCGTCCGGGACTCAGCACAGATACGCAGTATTTT. Its translation: CASSARPGLSTDTQYF.

This rearrangement joins TRBV27 to TRBJ2-2; D is undetermined. V was clipped by 5 bases and J by 4 bases, with 14 bases between them. The CDR3 totals 15 residues. CDR1 and CDR2 (germline): MNHEY, SMNVEV (reference sequence). The CDR3 nucleotides are TGTGCCAGCAGTCCCAGGACCGAAATCACCGGGGAGCTGTTTTTT. This sequence encodes CASSPRTEITGELFF.

The chain combines TRBV7-9 with TRBJ1-2; 7 positions agree with TRBD1. CDR1 and CDR2 from the germline V gene are SEHNR and FQNEAQ (reference sequence). V shed 5 bases and J 7 bases; nucleotides not matched to a gene: 10. The CDR3 sequence is 14 residues long. The CDR3 nucleotides are TGTGCCAGCAGCGAATCGGACAGGTTGTCTGGCTACACCTTC. Translating gives CASSESDRLSGYTF. Full variable domain (missing parts from reference TRBV7-9 and TRBJ1-2): DTGVSQNPRHKITKRGQNVTFRCDPISEHNRLYWYRQTLGQGPEFLTYFQNEAQLEKSRLLSDRFSAERPKGSFSTLEIQRTEQGDSAMYLCASSESDRLSGYTFGSGTRLTVV.

The J gene is TRBJ2-5, the V gene TRBV12-3 or TRBV12-4, with D hard to call. V lost 6 bases and J lost 5, with 10 bases in between. The CDR3 has 12 residues. The CDR3 protein is CASSAPRETQYF. CDR3 bases: TGTGCCAGCAGCGCACCCAGGGAGACCCAGTACTTC.

This clone showed up just once. The chain links TRBV4-3 to TRBJ2-7, with a tentative D call TRBD2 (5 bases). Trimming took 2 bases from V and 0 from J, leaving 11 bases between them. This CDR3 is built from 15 residues. Germline values: CDR1 LGHNA, CDR2 YSLEER. The CDR3 spells CASSQRGFSSYEQYV. For the CDR3, the DNA is TGCGCCAGCAGCCAAAGAGGGTTTAGCTCCTACGAGCAGTACGTC.

CDR3 amino acids: CASSLVPLQETQYF. The CDR3 nucleotides are TGCGCCAGCAGCTTGGTACCCCTCCAAGAGACCCAGTACTTC. V usage is TRBV5-1 and J usage is TRBJ2-5; no clear D gene. V was shortened by 0 bases and J by 1 base, with 7 bases between the two germline ends. Germline lookup yields CDR1 SGHRS and CDR2 YFSETQ. The length of the CDR3 is 14 residues.

The chain recombines TRBV7-8 with TRBJ1-4; TRBD1 matches at 9 bases. Per germline, CDR1 SGHVS and CDR2 FQNEAQ. The V segment lost 5 bases and the J segment 5 bases; nucleotides outside the gene matches: 6. This CDR3 has 15 amino acids. CDR3 amino acids: CASSARQGENEKLFF. The CDR3 DNA is TGTGCCAGCAGCGCCAGACAGGGGGAAAATGAAAAACTGTTTTTT.

This clone was seen a handful of times. The rearrangement links TRBV10-3 to TRBJ2-7, with 12 bases identical to TRBD2. Per the germline V gene, CDR1 is ENHRY and CDR2 is SYGVKD. V dropped 3 bases and J dropped 2; count of bases not matched to a gene: 5. The CDR3 totals 16 residues. CDR3 sequence (DNA): TGTGCCATCAGTGACCCGGGACTAGCGGGTACCTACGAGCAGTACGTC. Its protein product is CAISDPGLAGTYEQYV.

This chain joins TRBV15 and TRBJ2-5, with a tentative D call TRBD2 (6 bases). Germline CDR1 and CDR2: LNHNV and YYDKDF (reference sequence). CDR3 size: 13 residues. The V end lost 4 bases, the J end lost 5 bases, and 11 bases lay between the germline ends. The CDR3 is CATSMRRGETQYF. The CDR3 coding sequence is TGTGCCACCAGCATGAGGCGGGGCGAGACCCAGTACTTC.